This TCR beta chain was obtained from a study of graft-versus-host responses after intestinal transplantation. Details on this clone: Its antigen is as yet unknown.

TCRdb's table, derived via immunoSEQ multiplex PCR, lists solely in-frame clones and lacks some. Among about 130,000 clones listed, 85% to 95% were seen once. Germline lookup yields CDR1 SGHTA and CDR2 FQGNSA. V shed 5 bases, J shed 7 bases, and the junction held 14 bases outside the gene matches. CDR3 length: 16 residues. This specimen consisted of unstimulated CD4+ T cells sorted from spleen or lymph node cells, obtained before intestinal transplant. V usage is TRBV7-2 and J usage is TRBJ2-7, with 10 bases aligning to TRBD2. This receptor was identified in a human donor who received an intestinal transplant. Here the CDR3 DNA reads TGTGCCAGCAGCAGAGCGGGAGGGCCTCGGGTCGTTGAGCAGTACTTC. It specifies CASSRAGGPRVVEQYF. Full variable domain (outside the CDR3, taken from reference TRBV7-2 and TRBJ2-7): GAGVSQSPSNKVTEKGKDVELRCDPISGHTALYWYRQSLGQGLEFLIYFQGNSAPDKSGLPSDRFSAERTGGSVSTLTIQRTQQEDSAVYLCASSRAGGPRVVEQYFGPGTRLTVT.